This entry lists 29 T cell receptor beta chains sequenced from one sample in a study of blood T cell repertoires in COVID-19. Assay used: immunoSEQ multiplex PCR; TCRdb lists only in-frame clones, some missing. Of 170,000 or so clones in the sample, more than 70% were seen once. The specimen sequenced was peripheral blood. These TCRs come from a man over 45 with active or convalescent COVID-19.

The J gene is TRBJ2-3, the V gene TRBV2, with 12 bases lining up with TRBD2. The CDR3 is made up of 14 amino acids. Losses at the gene ends were 10 bases for V and 2 bases for J; bases not matched to a gene: 4. Germline V lookup: CDR1 SNHLY, CDR2 FYNNEI. DNA of the CDR3: TGTGCCACAGGACTAGCGGGGCCCACAGATACGCAGTATTTT. Translation: CATGLAGPTDTQYF.

The chain joins TRBV7-3 to TRBJ2-3; 8 bases fit TRBD2. Trimming at V came to 5 bases and at J to 8 bases, leaving 12 bases not matched to a gene. The CDR3 contains 15 residues. CDR1 is SGHTA, CDR2 FQGTGA, per germline. The CDR3 sequence: CASSPGTRGEATQYF. As DNA, the CDR3 is TGTGCCAGCAGCCCGGGGACTAGGGGGGAGGCTACGCAGTATTTT.

The chain joins TRBV4-3 to TRBJ1-3; a possible D gene is TRBD1 (5 bases). Germline CDR1 is LGHNA and CDR2 is YSLEER. This CDR3 has 15 amino acids. Trimming left V 0 bases short and J 2 bases short, with 8 bases between. The CDR3 reads CASSQEPGAGNTIYF. The CDR3 nucleotides read TGCGCCAGCAGCCAAGAACCGGGGGCTGGAAACACCATATATTTT.

As regards this clone: The junction departs from the called germline gene at one end, perhaps through a read error. V gene TRBV11-3 combines with J gene TRBJ2-1; D may be TRBD2 (5 bases). This CDR3 comprises 12 residues. The germline V gene encodes CDR1 SGHNT and CDR2 YENEEA. The DNA of the CDR3 is TGTGCCAGCAGCTTACGGGGAGAGCGCCATGTCTTC. Translating it yields CASSLRGERHVF.

The chain carries TRBV5-1 and TRBJ2-1, with 9 bases matching TRBD1. Germline CDR1 reads SGHRS; CDR2 reads YFSETQ. With 3 bases clipped from V and 0 bases from J, the junction kept 1 base outside the gene matches. The CDR3 extends over 15 amino acids. CDR3 in DNA: TGCGCCAGCAGCTCGGGACAGGGCTCCTACAATGAGCAGTTCTTC. Protein product: CASSSGQGSYNEQFF.

The V gene is TRBV6-2 or TRBV6-3, the J gene TRBJ1-1; 7 positions agree with TRBD1. Germline CDR1 reads MNHEY; CDR2 reads SVGEGT. CDR3 length: 17 amino acids. V shed 3 bases and J 4 bases; nucleotides not matched to a gene: 14. The CDR3 DNA follows: TGTGCCAGCAGTTATCCTCAGACAGGGCATTGGGGCACTGAAGCTTTCTTT. Its translation: CASSYPQTGHWGTEAFF.

The chain links TRBV5-1 to TRBJ2-3, with 9 positions matching TRBD2. Per germline, CDR1 SGHRS and CDR2 YFSETQ. After removal of 0 bases from V and 3 bases from J, the junction contained 2 bases not matched to a gene. The CDR3 covers 15 residues. CDR3 in amino acids: CASSLVSGRTDTQYF. The CDR3 DNA reads TGCGCCAGCAGCTTGGTCAGCGGGAGGACAGATACGCAGTATTTT.

In its sample, this clone was seen a few times. V and J are TRBV3-1 (or the pseudogene TRBV3-2) and TRBJ1-1; no reliable D call. V lost 6 bases and J 0 bases, leaving 11 bases between the germline ends. This CDR3 spans 14 amino acids. Germline V lookup: CDR1 LGHDT, CDR2 YNNKEL (reference sequence). CDR3 DNA sequence: TGTGCCAGCAGGAACCCAGGAATGAACACTGAAGCTTTCTTT. This codes for CASRNPGMNTEAFF.

V is TRBV6-6 and J is TRBJ1-4, with TRBD1 as a possible D gene (6 bases). Germline CDR1 and CDR2: MNHNY and SVGAGI (reference sequence). This CDR3 has 14 residues. With 6 bases removed from V and 3 bases from J, the gap between germline ends came to 11 bases. As DNA, the CDR3 is TGTGCCAGCAGACAGGGTTTGTCTAATGAAAAACTGTTTTTT. Protein sequence: CASRQGLSNEKLFF.

The chain combines TRBV27 with TRBJ2-7; D uncertain. Germline values: CDR1 MNHEY, CDR2 SMNVEV (reference sequence). This CDR3 is 13 amino acids long. Trimming left V 3 bases short and J 2 bases short, with 8 bases between. The CDR3 loop reads CASSFMLPYEQYF. The CDR3 DNA reads TGTGCCAGCAGTTTCATGCTACCCTACGAGCAGTACTTC.

J is TRBJ1-2 and V is TRBV7-2; 7 bases map to TRBD1. V gave up 5 bases and J gave up 8 bases; unmatched junction bases: 8. The CDR3 is made up of 13 amino acids. The germline gives CDR1 SGHTA, CDR2 FQGNSA. The CDR3 DNA reads as TGTGCCAGCAGCAAAGGGACAGCCTCCGGCTACACCTTC. Protein: CASSKGTASGYTF.

This clone was recorded only once. The rearrangement uses TRBV27 and TRBJ2-1; D possibly corresponds to TRBD2 (5 bases). This CDR3 has 14 residues. In germline, CDR1 is MNHEY, CDR2 SMNVEV (reference sequence). Between the trimmed V and J ends, which lost 6 bases and 9 bases, there was a span of 18 bases. The CDR3 bases are TGTGCCAGCAGCACTACCCTCCCAGGAGGTGAGCAGTTCTTC. This translates into CASSTTLPGGEQFF.

CDR3 nucleotide sequence: TGTGCCAGCAGTTTATCGAACACAGGTCCTAACTATGGCTACACCTTC. Its translation: CASSLSNTGPNYGYTF. This chain links TRBV27 with TRBJ1-2; D might be TRBD1 (5 bases). The CDR3 consists of 16 residues. V was trimmed by 0 bases and J by 0 bases, leaving 11 bases between them. Germline V gives CDR1 MNHEY, CDR2 SMNVEV (reference sequence).

The chain joins TRBV11-3 to TRBJ2-7; unclear D gene. CDR1 and CDR2 from the germline V gene are SGHNT and YENEEA. Trimming removed 5 bases from V and 5 bases from J, with 7 bases in between. There are 11 residues in the CDR3. The chain's CDR3 is CASSHTDEQYF. As DNA, the CDR3 is TGTGCCAGCAGCCATACAGACGAGCAGTACTTC.

This clone was observed once. The chain recombines TRBV4-1 with TRBJ1-2; D is undetermined. V gave up 5 bases and J gave up 3 bases, with 16 bases separating them. The CDR3 is 15 amino acids. The germline V gene encodes CDR1 MGHRA and CDR2 YSYEKL. As DNA, the CDR3 is TGCGCCAGCAGCGCTTGGACTCGGGGAGACTATGGCTACACCTTC. Translated, it gives CASSAWTRGDYGYTF.

This chain links TRBV7-8 with TRBJ1-1; TRBD1 aligns across 12 bases. CDR3 length: 14 residues. V was pared by 4 bases and J by 11 bases, with 8 bases of the junction left unmatched. Germline V CDR1 and CDR2: SGHVS, FQNEAQ. In DNA, the CDR3 is TGTGCCAGCAGCTCACCGGGACAGGGGGCTACGGCTTTCTTT. Amino acids: CASSSPGQGATAFF.

The chain links TRBV19 to TRBJ1-5; 9 bases agree with TRBD1. The J segment lost 5 bases and the V segment lost 5 bases, leaving 7 bases of the junction unmatched. The CDR3 sequence is 15 residues long. CDR1 and CDR2 (germline): LNHDA, SQIVND (reference sequence). The DNA of the CDR3 is TGTGCCAGTAGTGCCCCCGGGACAGGGTATCAGCCCCAGCATTTT. This sequence encodes CASSAPGTGYQPQHF.

V gene TRBV6-5 combines with J gene TRBJ1-5; 8 nucleotides match TRBD1. The CDR3 spans 14 residues. Losses at the gene ends were 4 bases for V and 10 bases for J; bases not matched to a gene: 9. Germline CDR1 MNHEY, CDR2 SVGAGI. The CDR3 protein is CASSSLQGGRPQHF. The CDR3 nucleotides read TGTGCCAGCAGTTCCCTACAGGGGGGGCGTCCCCAGCATTTT.

The V gene is TRBV5-5, the J gene TRBJ1-1; 7 positions agree with TRBD1. Trimming cost V 2 bases and J 4 bases; bases outside gene matches: 8. This CDR3 comprises 15 residues. Germline-derived CDR1 and CDR2 are SGHKS and YYEKEE (reference sequence). For the CDR3, the DNA is TGTGCCAGCAGCTTAGGACAGGCTAGGGGCACTGAAGCTTTCTTT. Its translation is CASSLGQARGTEAFF.

The V call is TRBV19, the J call TRBJ2-1; perhaps TRBD1 as D (6 bases). The CDR3 is made up of 14 amino acids. Germline CDR1 reads LNHDA; CDR2 reads SQIVND (reference sequence). Trimming stripped 1 base from V and 3 bases from J, with 7 bases between. The CDR3 spells CASSIGDNYNEQFF. The CDR3 nucleotides are TGTGCCAGTAGTATAGGGGACAACTACAATGAGCAGTTCTTC.

This chain uses TRBV4-3 with TRBJ2-1; 10 bases agree with TRBD1. V trimming: 0 bases; J trimming: 13 bases; junction bases outside the gene matches: 12. Germline loops: CDR1 LGHNA, CDR2 YSLEER. The length of the CDR3 is 16 residues. The CDR3 region is CASSQEGTGVSGRQFF. The CDR3, as DNA: TGCGCCAGCAGCCAAGAGGGGACAGGGGTATCCGGTCGTCAGTTCTTC.

This clone has only a few counts. The V call is TRBV19, the J call TRBJ2-6; TRBD1 matches 7 bases. V lost 5 bases, J lost 0 bases, and 4 bases stayed unmatched. CDR1 is LNHDA and CDR2 is SQIVND in the germline V gene (reference sequence). The CDR3 covers 16 residues. This CDR3 reads CASSSGTDSGANVLTF. The CDR3 region has the DNA TGTGCCAGTAGTTCCGGGACAGACTCTGGGGCCAACGTCCTGACTTTC.

This chain uses TRBV11-2 with TRBJ2-1, with 10 bases that match TRBD2. V shed 4 bases and J 7 bases; nucleotides not matched to a gene: 1. This CDR3 spans 13 amino acids. Germline-derived CDR1 and CDR2 are SGHAT and FQNNGV. The DNA for the CDR3 is TGTGCCAGCAGCTCGGGACTAGCGAATGAGCAGTTCTTC. Amino acids: CASSSGLANEQFF.

This chain connects TRBV20-1 to TRBJ2-7; 8 bases map to TRBD1. V trimming: 3 bases; J trimming: 0 bases; junction bases outside the gene matches: 10. Per germline, CDR1 DFQATT and CDR2 SNEGSKA (reference sequence). The CDR3 runs to 16 residues. CDR3: CSASQSGQGNSYEQYF. CDR3 DNA: TGCAGTGCTAGTCAAAGCGGACAGGGAAACTCCTACGAGCAGTACTTC.

The chain uses TRBV24-1 and TRBJ2-4; 9 bases are a match to TRBD1. Trimming removed 0 bases from V and 7 bases from J; junction bases left unmatched: 0. Germline loops: CDR1 KGHDR, CDR2 SFDVKD. The CDR3 consists of 14 residues. CDR3 nucleotide sequence: TGTGCCACCAGTGATTTGGGACAGGGGAACATTCAGTACTTC. This encodes CATSDLGQGNIQYF.

The chain employs TRBV24-1 and TRBJ1-5; maybe TRBD1 (6 bases). The CDR3 runs to 14 residues. V was shortened by 4 bases and J by 5 bases, with 11 bases between the two germline ends. Germline V gene sequence: CDR1 KGHDR, CDR2 SFDVKD. CDR3 nucleotide sequence: TGTGCCACCAGTGAAGGGACAAGCTATCAGCCCCAGCATTTT. Translating it yields CATSEGTSYQPQHF.

The chain links TRBV10-3 to TRBJ2-3; D is possibly TRBD1 (6 bases). V was cut by 7 bases and J by 5 bases, with 7 bases left in between. Germline V lookup: CDR1 ENHRY, CDR2 SYGVKD. The CDR3 consists of 11 residues. The CDR3 DNA reads as TGTGCCATCAAAGGGGGAGATACGCAGTATTTT. Residues: CAIKGGDTQYF.

The V call is TRBV2, the J call TRBJ1-3; TRBD1 is a possible D gene (5 bases). Germline loops: CDR1 SNHLY, CDR2 FYNNEI. The CDR3 contains 15 residues. V lost 3 bases, J lost 9 bases, and 18 bases lay in between. CDR3 sequence: CASSEGRFPQGTIYF. As DNA, the CDR3 is TGTGCCAGCAGTGAGGGGCGTTTCCCCCAGGGCACCATATATTTT.

The chain employs TRBV6-2 or TRBV6-3 and TRBJ2-7, with a possible D match to TRBD2 (5 bases). From germline, CDR1 is MNHEY and CDR2 SVGEGT. The CDR3 loop spans 16 amino acids. Deletions cut 0 bases from V and 0 bases from J, with 12 bases between. CDR3 amino acids: CASSYSFSASSYEQYF. The CDR3 coding sequence is TGTGCCAGCAGTTACTCTTTTAGCGCCAGCTCCTACGAGCAGTACTTC.